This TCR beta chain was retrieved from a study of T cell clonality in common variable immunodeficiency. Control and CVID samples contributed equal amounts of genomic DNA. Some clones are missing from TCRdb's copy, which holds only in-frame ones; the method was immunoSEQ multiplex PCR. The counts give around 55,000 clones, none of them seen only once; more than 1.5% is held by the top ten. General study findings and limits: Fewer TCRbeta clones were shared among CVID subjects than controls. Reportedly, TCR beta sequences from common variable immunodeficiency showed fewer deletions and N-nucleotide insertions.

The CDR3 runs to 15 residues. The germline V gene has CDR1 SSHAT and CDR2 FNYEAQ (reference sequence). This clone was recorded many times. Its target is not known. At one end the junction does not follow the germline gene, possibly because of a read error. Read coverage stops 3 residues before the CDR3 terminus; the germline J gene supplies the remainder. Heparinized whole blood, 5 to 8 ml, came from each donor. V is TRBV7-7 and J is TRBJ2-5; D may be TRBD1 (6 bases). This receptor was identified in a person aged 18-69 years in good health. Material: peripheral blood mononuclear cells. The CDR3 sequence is CASSLGSGGEETQYF. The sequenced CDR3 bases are TGTGCTAGCAGCTTAGGGTCTGGGGGCGAAGAGACC.